The rows below give T cell receptor beta chains drawn from one sample of a study of control samples from healthy donors and cancer patients. Here immunoSEQ multiplex PCR was the method, and the copy in TCRdb shows in-frame clones only, minus some. The repertoire has about 99,000 clones, 80% to 90% of them found once; the top ten carry over 15%. Material for sequencing was PBMCs. The receptors stem from a man between 60 and 75 years old with lung cancer. Both conserved end residues are part of each CDR3. A D gene is named only where the DNA matches it firmly. Some rows mark clone size as missing; the rest say once, few, many or name a class of expanded clone.

v_call	j_call	clone_size	d_call	cdr3_aa	cdr3_nt
TRBV6-5	TRBJ2-3	-	-	CASSYRAFSTDTQYF	TGTGCCAGCAGTTACAGGGCCTTTTCCACAGATACGCAGTATTTT
TRBV6-1	TRBJ1-4	-	-	CASSEGSKTGKLFF	TGTGCCAGCAGTGAAGGAAGTAAAACGGGAAAACTGTTTTTT
TRBV6-6	TRBJ1-5	-	-	CASSPRGRGTGNQPQHF	TGTGCCAGCAGTCCCCGGGGACGGGGAACGGGCAATCAGCCCCAGCATTTT
TRBV24-1	TRBJ1-1	-	-	CATSDATGRNTEAFF	TGTGCCACCAGTGATGCCACAGGGAGGAACACTGAAGCTTTCTTT
TRBV7-3	TRBJ2-2	-	-	CASSFEGITGELFF	TGTGCCAGCAGCTTCGAGGGGATCACCGGGGAGCTGTTTTTT
TRBV5-1	TRBJ1-1	-	-	CASSYRDGSEAFF	TGCGCCAGCAGCTACCGGGATGGGTCTGAAGCTTTCTTT
TRBV4-1	TRBJ1-5	-	TRBD1	CARRGPGGNQPQHF	TGCGCCCGCAGGGGGCCAGGGGGCAATCAGCCCCAGCATTTT
TRBV7-9	TRBJ1-2	-	-	CASSLEAGRGYGYTF	TGTGCCAGCAGCTTAGAGGCAGGGAGGGGCTATGGCTACACCTTC
TRBV9	TRBJ1-4	-	-	CASSVGGVATNEKLFF	TGTGCCAGCAGCGTAGGAGGGGTTGCAACTAATGAAAAACTGTTTTTT
TRBV7-2	TRBJ2-5	-	-	CASSSSQQETQYF	TGTGCCAGCAGCTCGTCCCAACAAGAGACCCAGTACTTC
TRBV14	TRBJ2-3	-	-	CASSGGALSTDTQYF	TGTGCCAGCAGCGGGGGGGCTCTAAGCACAGATACGCAGTATTTT
TRBV7-9	TRBJ1-1	-	-	CASSSQTVNTEAFF	TGTGCCAGCAGCTCCCAGACGGTGAACACTGAAGCTTTCTTT
TRBV11-2	TRBJ1-1	once	-	CASSQRGNTEAFF	TGTGCCAGCAGTCAACGGGGGAACACTGAAGCTTTCTTT
TRBV29-1	TRBJ1-1	-	TRBD1	CSGRQGTEAFF	TGCAGCGGCCGACAGGGTACTGAAGCTTTCTTT
TRBV6-5	TRBJ1-6	-	-	CASKQVLDSPLHF	TGTGCCAGCAAGCAGGTTCTGGATTCACCCCTCCACTTT